These 23 T cell receptor beta chains came from one sample sequenced in a study of cytomegalovirus exposure and HLA in healthy donors. PCR involved 60 Vbeta and 13 Jbeta primers. Produced via immunoSEQ multiplex PCR; TCRdb's table is partial and in-frame only. The sample has about 190,000 clones, around 87% seen once; the top ten hold around 1.2%. What was sequenced was PBMCs. The receptors stem from a man aged 25-40 years in good health and CMV-seronegative.

The CDR3 sequence is CASSSLSYEQYF. CDR3 DNA sequence: TGTGCCAGCAGCTCCCTCTCCTACGAGCAGTACTTC. This chain joins TRBV7-2 and TRBJ2-7, with no clear D. Germline CDR1 reads SGHTA; CDR2 reads FQGNSA. The CDR3 spans 12 residues. Trimming removed 4 bases from V and 0 bases from J, with 4 bases in between.

The rearrangement joins TRBV5-1 to TRBJ1-2; 7 nucleotides line up with TRBD1. V lost 3 bases and J lost 0; bases outside the gene matches: 5. There are 15 residues in the CDR3. CDR1 SGHRS and CDR2 YFSETQ come from the germline V gene. The CDR3 nucleotides read TGCGCCAGCAGCTCCTGGGACAGACCTAACTATGGCTACACCTTC. Its translation is CASSSWDRPNYGYTF.

The gene calls are TRBV6-1 and TRBJ2-1, with 10 nucleotides matching TRBD2. This CDR3 region has 18 residues. Per germline, CDR1 MNHNS and CDR2 SASEGT. Trimming removed 1 base from V and 6 bases from J; junction bases left unmatched: 12. The CDR3, as DNA: TGTGCCAGCAGTGAAGGAAGGGGGCTAGCGGGAGTGGGCAATGAGCAGTTCTTC. Amino acids: CASSEGRGLAGVGNEQFF.

V and J are TRBV19 and TRBJ2-5; no definite D call. The CDR3 length is 13 residues. V lost 3 bases to trimming and J lost 5 bases, with 10 bases between them. The germline CDR1 and CDR2 sequences are LNHDA and SQIVND (reference sequence). CDR3 DNA: TGTGCCAGTAGTATTTCCCGGCGGGAGACCCAGTACTTC. This sequence encodes CASSISRRETQYF.

The chain has TRBV5-6 and TRBJ1-6; the match to TRBD1 covers 9 bases. After removal of 2 bases from V and 7 bases from J, the junction contained 7 bases not matched to a gene. This CDR3 has 16 amino acids. CDR1 is SGHDT and CDR2 is YYEEEE in the germline V gene. The CDR3 DNA follows: TGTGCCAGCAGCTTATTCGACAGGGGGTTAAATTCACCCCTCCACTTT. Its translation: CASSLFDRGLNSPLHF.

This rearrangement joins TRBV6-5 to TRBJ2-7; 8 bases are shared with TRBD2. V shed 0 bases and J 3 bases; nucleotides not matched to a gene: 1. The CDR3 loop spans 14 amino acids. Germline CDR1 reads MNHEY; CDR2 reads SVGAGI. CDR3 residues: CASSYSGTSYEQYF. CDR3 DNA sequence: TGTGCCAGCAGTTACTCGGGGACTAGCTACGAGCAGTACTTC.

DNA for the CDR3: TGTGCCAGCAGCCCAAGTGGCAGGGCGGTCACTGAAGCTTTCTTT. It yields the protein CASSPSGRAVTEAFF. This chain connects TRBV5-8 to TRBJ1-1, with TRBD1 as a possible D gene (5 bases). CDR1 is SGHTS, CDR2 YDEGEE, per germline. The ends were cut back, 4 bases at V and 4 bases at J, with 17 bases in the middle. This CDR3 comprises 15 residues.

The V call is TRBV7-6, the J call TRBJ2-7; 13 bases are a match to TRBD2. Losses at the gene ends were 4 bases for V and 3 bases for J; bases not matched to a gene: 3. CDR1 and CDR2 (germline): SGHVS, FNYEAQ. This CDR3 is built from 15 residues. Written as DNA, the CDR3 is TGTGCCAGCAGCTCCGGGACTAGCGGGATCTACGAGCAGTACTTC. As protein: CASSSGTSGIYEQYF.

CDR3 nucleotides: TGCAGTGGTACCCTTGACAGGGTCGGCAATCAGCCCCAGCATTTT. It codes for CSGTLDRVGNQPQHF. The chain joins TRBV29-1 to TRBJ1-5, with 7 bases aligning to TRBD1. Germline loops: CDR1 SQVTM, CDR2 ANQGSEA. This CDR3 is 15 amino acids long.

CDR3 sequence reads: CASSRQSTGELFF. CDR3 bases: TGCGCCAGCAGTAGACAGAGCACCGGGGAGCTGTTTTTT. This chain uses TRBV10-1 with TRBJ2-2, with TRBD1 as a possible D gene (5 bases). Between the trimmed V and J ends, which lost 5 bases and 4 bases, there was a span of 8 bases. The CDR3 runs to 13 residues. Germline CDR1 reads WNHNN; CDR2 reads SYGVQD (reference sequence).

V is TRBV30 and J is TRBJ1-5; 9 bases are shared with TRBD1. CDR1 GTSNPN and CDR2 SVGIG come from the germline V gene (reference sequence). This CDR3 is 13 amino acids long. J was trimmed by 7 bases and V by 1 base; bases with no gene match: 2. Here the CDR3 reads CAWSGTGDQPQHF. In DNA form, the CDR3 reads TGTGCCTGGAGTGGGACAGGGGACCAGCCCCAGCATTTT.

The J gene is TRBJ2-2, the V gene TRBV7-2; tentatively, D is TRBD1 (6 bases). The germline CDR1 and CDR2 sequences are SGHTA and FQGNSA. The CDR3 runs 16 residues. The V gene lost 5 bases and the J gene lost 4 bases, with 17 bases spanning the gap. The DNA for the CDR3 is TGTGCCAGCAGCCCAGGCCCAGGGGCCACCACCGGGGAGCTGTTTTTT. Translated, it gives CASSPGPGATTGELFF.

The V and J genes are TRBV19 and TRBJ2-7; tentatively, D is TRBD2 (5 bases). V was cut by 5 bases and J by 6 bases, with 11 bases left in between. CDR1 is LNHDA and CDR2 is SQIVND in the germline V gene (reference sequence). The CDR3 extends over 12 amino acids. In DNA, the CDR3 is TGTGCCAGTAGTCGGACTCTTTCCGAGCAGTACTTC. This encodes CASSRTLSEQYF.

A note on this clone: Relative to the germline gene, one junction end is altered; a read error may explain this. This chain uses TRBV27 with TRBJ2-6; the D gene is possibly TRBD1 (6 bases). Germline CDR1 MNHEY, CDR2 SMNVEV (reference sequence). The CDR3 has 13 residues. The CDR3 nucleotides are TGTGCCAGCAGTTTAACCCGGGACAACGGCCTGACTTTC. Protein product: CASSLTRDNGLTF.

V is TRBV5-1 and J is TRBJ2-1; 13 positions agree with TRBD2. The CDR3 has 17 residues. The ends lost 0 bases at V and 6 bases at J; junction bases unmatched: 6. Germline values: CDR1 SGHRS, CDR2 YFSETQ. The CDR3 DNA reads TGCGCCAGCAGCTTGGAGCCGGGACTAGCGGGGAGCAATGAGCAGTTCTTC. Translated, it gives CASSLEPGLAGSNEQFF.

This clone was found once. The chain has TRBV27 and TRBJ1-2; 9 bases line up with TRBD1. V was pared by 3 bases and J by 5 bases, with 1 base of the junction left unmatched. The CDR3 runs to 13 residues. Germline CDR1 MNHEY, CDR2 SMNVEV (reference sequence). In DNA form, the CDR3 reads TGTGCCAGCAGTTTCGGACAGGGGTATGGCTACACCTTC. This translates into CASSFGQGYGYTF.

The genes are TRBV29-1 and TRBJ2-2; TRBD1 agrees at 9 bases. The CDR3 has 14 residues. Germline CDR1 reads SQVTM; CDR2 reads ANQGSEA. V shed 4 bases and J 4 bases; nucleotides not matched to a gene: 4. In DNA form, the CDR3 reads TGCAGCGTTGCCCGACAGGGGGGCACCGGGGAGCTGTTTTTT. Amino acid sequence: CSVARQGGTGELFF.

The chain carries TRBV5-1 and TRBJ2-5; possibly TRBD2 for D (7 bases). This CDR3 has 16 amino acids. The germline V gene has CDR1 SGHRS and CDR2 YFSETQ. Trimming removed 5 bases from V and 2 bases from J, with 19 bases in between. The CDR3 is CASRPGGRSFQETQYF. The CDR3 bases are TGCGCCAGCAGACCCGGGGGGCGGTCCTTTCAAGAGACCCAGTACTTC.

The chain carries TRBV15 and TRBJ2-3, with 7 bases matching TRBD2. CDR1 LNHNV and CDR2 YYDKDF come from the germline V gene (reference sequence). The CDR3 has 16 amino acids. The V segment lost 8 bases and the J segment 1 base; nucleotides outside the gene matches: 12. The CDR3 DNA is TGTGCCACCCAAAGTAGGGGTCGGGGGGGCACAGATACGCAGTATTTT. This encodes CATQSRGRGGTDTQYF.

In regard to this clone: The junction shows a germline mismatch at one end, possibly a read error. The chain carries TRBV7-9 and TRBJ2-7; no clear D. Per germline, CDR1 SEHNR and CDR2 FQNEAQ (reference sequence). The CDR3 loop spans 11 amino acids. The CDR3 DNA is TGTTCCAGCAGCGAACACTACGAGCAGTACTTC. Translation: CSSSEHYEQYF.

This rearrangement joins TRBV10-3 to TRBJ2-7, with D perhaps matching TRBD2 (6 bases). The CDR3 spans 14 residues. The V gene's germline CDR1 is ENHRY and CDR2 SYGVKD. The V end was cut by 6 bases, the J end by 1 base, with 13 bases between. The CDR3 is CAISGTSKSYEQYF. CDR3 in DNA: TGTGCCATCAGCGGGACTTCCAAATCCTACGAGCAGTACTTC.

The chain couples TRBV27 to TRBJ2-2; a possible D gene is TRBD1 (6 bases). The V end was cut by 2 bases, the J end by 4 bases, with 8 bases between. The CDR3 runs to 14 residues. Per the germline V gene, CDR1 is MNHEY and CDR2 is SMNVEV (reference sequence). The CDR3 region is CASSLEGGTGELFF. The CDR3 DNA sequence: TGTGCCAGCAGTTTAGAAGGGGGCACCGGGGAGCTGTTTTTT.

The rearrangement joins TRBV7-9 to TRBJ2-3, with no clear D. The germline gives CDR1 SEHNR, CDR2 FQNEAQ (reference sequence). V was pared by 6 bases and J by 4 bases, with 14 bases between. This CDR3 is 14 amino acids long. The CDR3 nucleotides read TGTGCCAGCAGGTTCGGTGGCGGTGCAGATACGCAGTATTTT. This codes for CASRFGGGADTQYF.